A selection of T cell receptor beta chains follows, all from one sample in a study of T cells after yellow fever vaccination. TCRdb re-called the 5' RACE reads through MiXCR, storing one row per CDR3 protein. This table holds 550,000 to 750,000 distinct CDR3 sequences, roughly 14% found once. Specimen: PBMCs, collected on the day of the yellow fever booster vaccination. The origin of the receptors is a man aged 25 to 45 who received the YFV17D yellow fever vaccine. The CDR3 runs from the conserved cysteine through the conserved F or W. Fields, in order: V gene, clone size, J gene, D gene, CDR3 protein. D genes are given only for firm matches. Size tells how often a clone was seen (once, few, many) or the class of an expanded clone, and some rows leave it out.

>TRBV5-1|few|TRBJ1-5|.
CASSFGWDSNQPQHF
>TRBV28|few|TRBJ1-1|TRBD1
CASADRDFEAFF
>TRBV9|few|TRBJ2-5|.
CASSADTGLIPGTQYF
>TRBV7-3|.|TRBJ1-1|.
CASSSDLPGATEAFF
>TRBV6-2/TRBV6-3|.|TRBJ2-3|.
CASSIDSSRMHTQYF
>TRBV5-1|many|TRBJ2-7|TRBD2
CASSLGGTSGSEEQYF
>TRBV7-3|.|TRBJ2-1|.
CASSRMGLAGYNEQFF
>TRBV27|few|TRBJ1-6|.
CASRDSASGSPLHF
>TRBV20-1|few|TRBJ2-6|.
CSAEGGLGANVLTF
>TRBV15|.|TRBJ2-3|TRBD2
CATSRARSGSATDTLYF
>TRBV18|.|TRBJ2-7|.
CASSPPAGRSSYEQYF
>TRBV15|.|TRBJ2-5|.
CATSRAPQETQYF
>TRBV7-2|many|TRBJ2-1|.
CASSLGASVTYNEQFF
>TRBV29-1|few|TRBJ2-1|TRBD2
CSVGFGGSSYNEQFF
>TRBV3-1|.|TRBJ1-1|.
CASSQRLGTEAFF
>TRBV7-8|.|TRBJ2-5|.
CASSYLGGVETQYF
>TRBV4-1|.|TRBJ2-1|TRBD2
CASSQASGTRLAGGRGNEQFF
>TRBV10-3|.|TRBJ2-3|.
CAIAGATDTQYF
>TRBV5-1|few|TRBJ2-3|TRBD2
CASSLWVAGPTDTQYF
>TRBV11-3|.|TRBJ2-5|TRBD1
CASSLGLLATGQQETQYF
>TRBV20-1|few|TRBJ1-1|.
CSAQKTHTEAFF
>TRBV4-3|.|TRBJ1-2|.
CASSQVWGSGGYTF
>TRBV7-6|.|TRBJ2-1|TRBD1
CASSPGAGTGGYNEQFF
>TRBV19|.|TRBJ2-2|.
CASVEGRGAGELFF
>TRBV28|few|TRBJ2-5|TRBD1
CASSLQGQAQETQYF
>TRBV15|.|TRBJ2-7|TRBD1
CATSRDPGGPYEQYF
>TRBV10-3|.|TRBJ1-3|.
CAISELQNTIYF
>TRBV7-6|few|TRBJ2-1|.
CASSPPGQSYNEQFF
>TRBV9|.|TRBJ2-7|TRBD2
CASSVGGSRSYEQYF
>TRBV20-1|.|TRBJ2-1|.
CSVLAPSYNVQFF
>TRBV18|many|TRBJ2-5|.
CATSIRAKETQYF
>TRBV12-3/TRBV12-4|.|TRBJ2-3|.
CASSWLVADTQYF
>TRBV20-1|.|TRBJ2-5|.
CSARAVQETQYF
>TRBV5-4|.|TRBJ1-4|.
CASSLGGYGTPNEKLFF
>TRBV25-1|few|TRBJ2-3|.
CASSESGPKAADTQYF
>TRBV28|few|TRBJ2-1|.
CASSLKPFASPGEQFF
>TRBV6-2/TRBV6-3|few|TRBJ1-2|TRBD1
CASRRGTVDGYTF
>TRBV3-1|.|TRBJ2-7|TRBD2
CASSQDGSGSHNEQYF
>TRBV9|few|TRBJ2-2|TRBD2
CASSGSGSPNTGELFF
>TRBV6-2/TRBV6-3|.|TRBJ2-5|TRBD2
CASSSAGGMKTQYF
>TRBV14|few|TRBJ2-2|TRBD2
CASSQPLAGGTGELFF
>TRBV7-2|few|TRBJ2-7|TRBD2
CASRPTSGRLLEQYF
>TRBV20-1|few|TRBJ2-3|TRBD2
CSASHPTSGRPDTQYF
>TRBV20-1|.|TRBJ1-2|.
CSGETDYGYTF
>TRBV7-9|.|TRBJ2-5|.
CASSSLTGQETQYF
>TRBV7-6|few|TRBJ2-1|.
CASSLALVAGEQFF
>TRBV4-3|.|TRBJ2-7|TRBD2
CASSLASGGSYEQYF
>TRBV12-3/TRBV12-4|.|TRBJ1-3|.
CASRRTASGNTIYF
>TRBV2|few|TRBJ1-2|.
CASSDRTGGYGYTF
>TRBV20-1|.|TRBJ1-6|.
CSARETGYNSPLHF
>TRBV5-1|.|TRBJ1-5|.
CASSLAGMGDQPQHF
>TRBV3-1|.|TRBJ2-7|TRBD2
CASSQTSGRYEQYF
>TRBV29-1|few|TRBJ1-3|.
CSGTGWPGNTIYF
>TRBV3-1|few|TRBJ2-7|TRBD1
CASRTGQGDNEQYF
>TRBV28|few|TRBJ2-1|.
CASSHQQGNEQFF
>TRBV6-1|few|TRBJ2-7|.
CASSIRLIPYEQYF
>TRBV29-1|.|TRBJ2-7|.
CSVGVSRTFTYEQYF
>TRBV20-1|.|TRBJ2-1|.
CSAIRTPEGSYNEQFF
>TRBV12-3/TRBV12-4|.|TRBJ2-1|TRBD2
CASSASGNYEQFF
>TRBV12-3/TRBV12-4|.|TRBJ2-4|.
CASSLIGGLAKNIQYF